This entry features one TCR beta chain sequence. Methods used by the authors: By means of reference gene primer amplification, nucleated cell counts were estimated. Produced via immunoSEQ multiplex PCR; TCRdb's table is partial and in-frame only. D and trimming come from the DNA, and the V and J calls and clone size come from that table. The sample shows hundreds of thousands of clones, roughly 90% of them seen only once. The source of the sample is a study of blood T cell repertoires in COVID-19. Study context: From the United States, Italy and Spain came samples of acute and convalescent COVID-19. Sample material is recorded as cDNA or gDNA derived from T cells, B-cell-depleted T cells, or PBMCs.

The V end lost 4 bases, the J end lost 6 bases, and 6 bases lay between the germline ends. The CDR3 contains 12 residues. Per the germline V gene, CDR1 is LGHDT and CDR2 is YNNKEL (reference sequence). The sequence was obtained from a man aged 40-55 years with acute or convalescent COVID-19. This sequence joins TRBV3-1 (or the pseudogene TRBV3-2) and TRBJ1-4, with TRBD1 as a possible D gene (6 bases). The sequenced sample was peripheral blood. The CDR3 DNA follows: TGTGCCAGCAGCCGACAGGATGAAAAACTGTTTTTT. This translates into CASSRQDEKLFF.